Listed here are 32 T cell receptor beta chains from one sample, sequenced in a study of OX40 agonist ivuxolimab in advanced cancers. Clones were sequenced by immunoSEQ multiplex PCR, and TCRdb holds only the in-frame ones, with some missing. The sample consists of tens of thousands of clones, around 90% of them appearing once. The starting material was CD4+ or CD8+ T cells sorted from blood, obtained in a trial of the OX40 agonist ivuxolimab. These receptors were obtained from an adult with an advanced solid tumor such as melanoma, head and neck, liver or kidney cancer.

The genes are TRBV27 and TRBJ2-7, with a weak D call TRBD2 (6 bases). V lost 1 base and J lost 0, with 16 bases in between. The CDR3 length is 17 residues. CDR1 and CDR2 from the germline V gene are MNHEY and SMNVEV (reference sequence). The CDR3 DNA sequence: TGTGCCAGCAGTTTATTGGGGGTGGGGGGTGACTCCTACGAGCAGTACTTC. This translates into CASSLLGVGGDSYEQYF.

The chain recombines TRBV7-9 with TRBJ2-7, with 13 bases matching TRBD2. CDR3 length: 17 residues. CDR1 is SEHNR, CDR2 FQNEAQ, per germline (reference sequence). After removal of 1 base from V and 2 bases from J, the junction contained 5 bases not matched to a gene. CDR3 residues: CASSLGGLAGPPYEQYF. For the CDR3, the DNA is TGTGCCAGCAGCTTAGGGGGACTAGCGGGGCCCCCCTACGAGCAGTACTTC.

The rearrangement uses TRBV4-1 and TRBJ2-1; 10 nucleotides agree with TRBD1. The CDR3 length is 18 residues. Germline CDR1 MGHRA, CDR2 YSYEKL. The V gene end was trimmed by 0 bases and the J gene end by 4 bases; junction bases not matched to a gene: 9. In nucleotides, the CDR3 is TGCGCCAGCAGCCAAGATGAAGACGGGACAGGGGAGTACAATGAGCAGTTCTTC. Its protein product is CASSQDEDGTGEYNEQFF.

This chain joins TRBV6-6 and TRBJ2-5; 9 positions match TRBD2. Gene TRBJ2-7 matches the end of the DNA better, so the J call may be wrong. Germline CDR1 is MNHNY and CDR2 is SVGAGI (reference sequence). CDR3 length: 14 residues. As DNA, the CDR3 is TGTGCCAGCAGTTGGGGACTAGCTCTCGACGAGCAGTACTTC. It yields the protein CASSWGLALDEQYF.

CDR3 sequence (DNA): TGTGCCAGCAGTCGTACAACAGGGGGGGGAGAGACCCAGTACTTC. Amino acid sequence: CASSRTTGGGETQYF. The V and J genes are TRBV6-1 and TRBJ2-5; the D gene is possibly TRBD1 (8 bases). This CDR3 has 15 amino acids. The germline V and J ends were trimmed by 5 bases and 4 bases, with 17 bases remaining between them. In germline, CDR1 is MNHNS, CDR2 SASEGT.

The gene calls are TRBV28 and TRBJ1-1, with 9 bases matching TRBD1. Germline CDR1 is MDHEN and CDR2 is SYDVKM. V was pared by 3 bases and J by 1 base, with 0 bases of the junction left unmatched. The CDR3 has 14 amino acids. CDR3 nucleotides: TGTGCCAGCAGTTTGGGACAGGGGAACACTGAAGCTTTCTTT. It specifies CASSLGQGNTEAFF.

This chain links TRBV6-5 with TRBJ2-1; TRBD1 matches at 7 bases. The CDR3 loop spans 14 amino acids. V shed 10 bases and J 3 bases; nucleotides not matched to a gene: 9. Germline lookup yields CDR1 MNHEY and CDR2 SVGAGI. The chain's CDR3 is CAISTGTDYNEQFF. The CDR3 nucleotides read TGTGCCATCTCTACCGGGACAGACTACAATGAGCAGTTCTTC.

J is TRBJ2-7 and V is TRBV18; D remains unclear. V gave up 1 base and J gave up 6 bases, with 10 bases separating them. This CDR3 is built from 13 residues. Germline V gene sequence: CDR1 KGHSH, CDR2 LQKENI. The DNA of the CDR3 is TGTGCCAGCTCACCACTAGAGAGGCGCGAGCAGTACTTC. It encodes CASSPLERREQYF.

The CDR3 coding sequence is TGTGCCAGCAGTAACAGACTAGCGGGAGGGCCGGGGTGGCAAGAGACCCAGTACTTC. Translated: CASSNRLAGGPGWQETQYF. V and J are TRBV27 and TRBJ2-5, with 14 bases fitting TRBD2. J lost 2 bases, V lost 5 bases, and 13 bases had no gene match. The CDR3 extends over 19 amino acids. Germline values: CDR1 MNHEY, CDR2 SMNVEV (reference sequence).

This rearrangement joins TRBV27 to TRBJ2-7; 8 bases are a match to TRBD1. The CDR3 loop spans 14 amino acids. CDR1 is MNHEY and CDR2 is SMNVEV in the germline V gene (reference sequence). V lost 3 bases, J lost 2 bases, and 3 bases stayed unmatched. Written as DNA, the CDR3 is TGTGCCAGCAGTTTTGGACAGGGACCCTACGAGCAGTACTTC. The encoded protein is CASSFGQGPYEQYF.

Here the CDR3 reads CASSLGLAGEIYEQYF. The DNA of the CDR3 is TGTGCCAGCAGCTTAGGGCTAGCGGGAGAAATCTACGAGCAGTACTTC. J is TRBJ2-7 and V is TRBV7-2, with 10 bases that match TRBD2. CDR1 and CDR2 from the germline V gene are SGHTA and FQGNSA. After removal of 1 base from V and 3 bases from J, the junction contained 6 bases not matched to a gene. This CDR3 region has 16 residues. The full variable domain, its missing parts supplied by reference TRBV7-2 and TRBJ2-7, is GAGVSQSPSNKVTEKGKDVELRCDPISGHTALYWYRQSLGQGLEFLIYFQGNSAPDKSGLPSDRFSAERTGGSVSTLTIQRTQQEDSAVYLCASSLGLAGEIYEQYFGPGTRLTVT.

The rearrangement links TRBV5-1 to TRBJ2-7; 8 positions match TRBD1. V shed 0 bases and J 2 bases; nucleotides not matched to a gene: 4. Germline CDR1 and CDR2: SGHRS and YFSETQ. This CDR3 region has 15 residues. The CDR3, as DNA: TGCGCCAGCAGCTTGGGGACAGGGCAAACCTACGAGCAGTACTTC. Translating it yields CASSLGTGQTYEQYF.

This clone appeared once. V is TRBV16 and J is TRBJ1-6; D call uncertain. V was trimmed by 4 bases and J by 9 bases, leaving 10 bases between them. CDR3 length equals 13 residues. CDR1 is KGHSY and CDR2 is FQNENV in the germline V gene. This CDR3 reads CASSPLLGSPLHF. DNA for the CDR3: TGTGCCAGCAGCCCCCTGTTAGGTTCACCCCTCCACTTT.

The chain joins TRBV7-2 to TRBJ2-1, with 7 bases aligning to TRBD2. Looked up from germline, CDR1 is SGHTA and CDR2 is FQGNSA. J was trimmed by 0 bases and V by 5 bases; bases with no gene match: 4. The CDR3 loop spans 15 amino acids. The CDR3 protein is CASSARTSSYNEQFF. CDR3 coding DNA: TGTGCCAGCAGCGCAAGGACTAGCTCCTACAATGAGCAGTTCTTC.

This chain links TRBV19 with TRBJ2-3; TRBD2 matches at 7 bases. The CDR3 covers 15 residues. Germline V lookup: CDR1 LNHDA, CDR2 SQIVND (reference sequence). Trimming took 2 bases from V and 2 from J; bases not matched to a gene: 4. CDR3 amino acids: CASSIRSGITDTQYF. The CDR3 DNA is TGTGCCAGTAGTATAAGGAGCGGGATCACAGATACGCAGTATTTT. The variable domain in full, completed from reference TRBV19 and TRBJ2-3, reads DGGITQSPKYLFRKEGQNVTLSCEQNLNHDAMYWYRQDPGQGLRLIYYSQIVNDFQKGDIAEGYSVSREKKESFPLTVTSAQKNPTAFYLCASSIRSGITDTQYFGPGTRLTVL.

CDR3 sequence (DNA): TGTGCCAGCAGACCTAGCGGGAACTACGAGCAGTACTTC. Its protein is CASRPSGNYEQYF. The V gene is TRBV6-5, the J gene TRBJ2-5; 9 nucleotides align to TRBD2. The J call could be wrong; TRBJ2-7 is a better fit for the DNA end. CDR1 and CDR2 from the germline V gene are MNHEY and SVGAGI. This CDR3 contains 13 residues.

This clone has a single count. This chain joins TRBV12-2 and TRBJ1-1; TRBD1 is the table's D call and was not checked against the DNA. TRBV12-2 is a listed pseudogene. The CDR3 length is 15 residues. The CDR3 region is CASRLARTENTEAFF. The CDR3 region has the DNA TGTGCAAGTCGCTTAGCCCGAACAGAGAACACTGAAGCTTTCTTT.

This chain uses TRBV5-1 with TRBJ2-7; 8 bases are a match to TRBD1. The CDR3 has 14 residues. Germline CDR1 reads SGHRS; CDR2 reads YFSETQ. The V gene end was trimmed by 3 bases and the J gene end by 0 bases; junction bases not matched to a gene: 2. The CDR3 region is CASSYGTGSYEQYF. The CDR3 DNA follows: TGCGCCAGCAGCTACGGGACAGGCTCCTACGAGCAGTACTTC. Together with reference TRBV5-1 and TRBJ2-7, the CDR3 gives the full variable domain: KAGVTQTPRYLIKTRGQQVTLSCSPISGHRSVSWYQQTPGQGLQFLFEYFSETQRNKGNFPGRFSGRQFSNSRSEMNVSTLELGDSALYLCASSYGTGSYEQYFGPGTRLTVT.

The V call is TRBV2, the J call TRBJ2-7; tentative D call: TRBD1 (5 bases). Per the germline V gene, CDR1 is SNHLY and CDR2 is FYNNEI. The CDR3 covers 15 residues. Trimming shortened V by 5 bases and J by 2 bases, and 16 bases separated the two germline ends. CDR3 nucleotide sequence: TGTGCCAGCAGTCTACAGGTGCCACCCACCTACGAGCAGTACTTC. Translating it yields CASSLQVPPTYEQYF.

In the case of this clone: The sample holds other DNA sequences that translate to the same CDR3. The gene calls are TRBV4-1 and TRBJ1-1; the D is unclear. The V and J ends lost 0 bases and 3 bases respectively, with 8 bases between them. Germline assignment: CDR1 MGHRA and CDR2 YSYEKL. The CDR3 has 14 amino acids. Written as DNA, the CDR3 is TGCGCCAGCAGCCAAGATTGGTTCGACACTGAAGCTTTCTTT. Its protein product is CASSQDWFDTEAFF.

This clone has only one observation. V is TRBV27 and J is TRBJ2-7, with D uncertain. The CDR3 is 12 residues long. The V end was cut by 5 bases, the J end by 2 bases, with 7 bases between. Germline V gene sequence: CDR1 MNHEY, CDR2 SMNVEV (reference sequence). The CDR3 protein is CASSPDAYEQYF. DNA of the CDR3: TGTGCCAGCAGTCCCGACGCCTACGAGCAGTACTTC.

The chain joins TRBV18 to TRBJ1-1; no definite D call. V dropped 2 bases and J dropped 0 bases, with 4 bases sitting between them. The germline CDR1 and CDR2 sequences are KGHSH and LQKENI. The CDR3 covers 13 residues. The CDR3 DNA reads TGTGCCAGCTCACCAGTAATGAACACTGAAGCTTTCTTT. This sequence encodes CASSPVMNTEAFF. Supplemented by reference TRBV18 and TRBJ1-1, the full variable domain reads NAGVMQNPRHLVRRRGQEARLRCSPMKGHSHVYWYRQLPEEGLKFMVYLQKENIIDESGMPKERFSAEFPKEGPSILRIQQVVRGDSAAYFCASSPVMNTEAFFGQGTRLTVV.

The CDR3 reads CASSRMDRDEQYF. CDR3 DNA sequence: TGTGCCAGCAGCCGGATGGACAGGGACGAGCAGTACTTC. The rearrangement uses TRBV28 and TRBJ2-7; 8 positions match TRBD1. Looked up from germline, CDR1 is MDHEN and CDR2 is SYDVKM. J gave up 5 bases and V 6 bases, and 6 bases lay outside the gene matches. The CDR3 length is 13 residues.

The chain combines TRBV30 with TRBJ2-2; perhaps TRBD1 as D (7 bases). The CDR3 loop spans 14 amino acids. CDR1 is GTSNPN and CDR2 is SVGIG in the germline V gene (reference sequence). V lost 3 bases and J lost 5, with 13 bases in between. The CDR3 is CAWRGGGKTGELFF. The CDR3 region has the DNA TGTGCCTGGAGAGGAGGGGGCAAGACCGGGGAGCTGTTTTTT.

The rearrangement links TRBV6-1 to TRBJ2-2; 13 bases are a match to TRBD2. The CDR3 covers 17 residues. The V segment lost 4 bases and the J segment 4 bases; nucleotides outside the gene matches: 6. Germline-derived CDR1 and CDR2 are MNHNS and SASEGT. The CDR3 reads CASSAKLAGGFTGELFF. The CDR3 region has the DNA TGTGCCAGCAGTGCTAAACTAGCGGGAGGGTTCACCGGGGAGCTGTTTTTT.

This clone was seen more than once but under ten times. CDR3 protein: CASSNLRMGRGTQYF. The CDR3 nucleotides read TGTGCCAGCAGCAACCTAAGGATGGGGCGCGGGACGCAGTATTTT. The chain recombines TRBV11-2 with TRBJ2-3; D may match TRBD1 or TRBD2 (5 bases each). Germline V gene lookup returns CDR1 SGHAT and CDR2 FQNNGV. This CDR3 contains 15 residues. V was clipped by 5 bases and J by 9 bases, with 21 bases between them.

The chain combines TRBV14 with TRBJ2-5; TRBD1 might be the D (6 bases). Germline V gene lookup returns CDR1 SGHDN and CDR2 FVKESK. Trimming stripped 1 base from V and 4 bases from J, with 19 bases between. There are 17 residues in the CDR3. In DNA, the CDR3 is TGTGCCAGCAGCCAAGTTTCGGGACACCCAAGGTCAGAGACCCAGTACTTC. It codes for CASSQVSGHPRSETQYF.

The rearrangement uses TRBV5-4 and TRBJ1-1, with TRBD1 identical over 12 bases. V was clipped by 3 bases and J by 4 bases; unmatched bases: 4. This CDR3 has 15 residues. Germline CDR1 and CDR2: SGHNT and YYREEE (reference sequence). CDR3 in DNA: TGTGCCAGCAGCTCCGGGACAGGGGGCCCCACTGAAGCTTTCTTT. It yields the protein CASSSGTGGPTEAFF.

This sequence joins TRBV15 and TRBJ1-1, with D perhaps TRBD1 (5 bases). The length of the CDR3 is 14 residues. V lost 5 bases and J lost 5, with 15 bases in between. CDR1 and CDR2 from the germline V gene are LNHNV and YYDKDF (reference sequence). The CDR3 sequence: CATSHRQGGTEAFF. The DNA for the CDR3 is TGTGCCACCAGCCACCGGCAGGGTGGAACTGAAGCTTTCTTT.

The chain recombines TRBV27 with TRBJ2-7, with D hard to call. This CDR3 comprises 12 residues. Germline lookup yields CDR1 MNHEY and CDR2 SMNVEV (reference sequence). V lost 5 bases to trimming and J lost 4 bases, with 9 bases between them. In DNA form, the CDR3 reads TGTGCCAGCAGTAAGACACCGTACGAGCAGTACTTC. Translation: CASSKTPYEQYF.

The rearrangement links TRBV7-9 to TRBJ2-7; no clear D gene. The V gene's germline CDR1 is SEHNR and CDR2 FQNEAQ (reference sequence). The ends were cut back, 8 bases at V and 0 bases at J, with 11 bases in the middle. The length of the CDR3 is 13 residues. This CDR3 reads CASGLQNSYEQYF. For the CDR3, the DNA is TGTGCCAGCGGCCTACAGAACTCCTACGAGCAGTACTTC. Together with reference TRBV7-9 and TRBJ2-7, the CDR3 gives the full variable domain: DTGVSQNPRHKITKRGQNVTFRCDPISEHNRLYWYRQTLGQGPEFLTYFQNEAQLEKSRLLSDRFSAERPKGSFSTLEIQRTEQGDSAMYLCASGLQNSYEQYFGPGTRLTVT.

This chain joins TRBV5-4 and TRBJ2-7; 9 nucleotides line up with TRBD1. The trim removed 0 bases at V and 3 bases at J, leaving 7 bases unmatched. Germline assignment: CDR1 SGHNT and CDR2 YYREEE (reference sequence). There are 16 residues in the CDR3. The CDR3 is CASSLEPRDRDYEQYF. CDR3 nucleotides: TGTGCCAGCAGCTTGGAGCCCCGGGACAGGGACTACGAGCAGTACTTC.